What follows is one T cell receptor (beta chain) and its context. The V segment lost 10 bases and the J segment 4 bases; nucleotides outside the gene matches: 8. This CDR3 has 13 residues. Germline V CDR1 and CDR2: LNHDA, SQIVND (reference sequence). TCRdb's table, derived via immunoSEQ multiplex PCR, lists solely in-frame clones and lacks some. Among more than 100,000 clones listed, 85% to 90% were seen once. These data belong to a study of blood T cell repertoires in COVID-19. This TCR was recovered from a man aged 65-85 years with active COVID-19. This chain links TRBV19 with TRBJ2-5; 8 bases agree with TRBD1. The sequenced sample was peripheral blood. The CDR3 region has the DNA TGTGCCACTCACGACAGGGGAGGAGAGACCCAGTACTTC. The encoded protein is CATHDRGGETQYF. The whole variable domain, filled in from reference TRBV19 and TRBJ2-5, reads DGGITQSPKYLFRKEGQNVTLSCEQNLNHDAMYWYRQDPGQGLRLIYYSQIVNDFQKGDIAEGYSVSREKKESFPLTVTSAQKNPTAFYLCATHDRGGETQYFGPGTRLLVL.